The 2 T cell receptor beta chains below were found in one sample sequenced in a study of T cells in localized non-small cell lung cancer. Libraries were prepared by immunoSEQ multiplex PCR; TCRdb keeps only in-frame clonotypes and omits some of them. The sample yields tens of thousands of clones, around three quarters seen once. This specimen consisted of PBMCs, obtained before any cancer treatment. The receptors were gathered from a man between 40 and 75 years old with stage II squamous cell lung carcinoma.

The V call is TRBV27, the J call TRBJ1-2, with TRBD1 as a possible D gene (6 bases). V gave up 0 bases and J gave up 0 bases, with 17 bases separating them. Germline-derived CDR1 and CDR2 are MNHEY and SMNVEV (reference sequence). The CDR3 extends over 18 amino acids. DNA for the CDR3: TGTGCCAGCAGTTTATCGGCCCCCGGGGGGGGCACTAACTATGGCTACACCTTC. Amino acids: CASSLSAPGGGTNYGYTF.

In this sample, this clone turned up once. The chain couples TRBV28 to TRBJ2-6, with D perhaps matching TRBD1 (5 bases). V was trimmed by 5 bases and J by 0 bases, leaving 11 bases between them. The germline CDR1 and CDR2 sequences are MDHEN and SYDVKM. This CDR3 is built from 16 residues. CDR3 sequence: CASSPLRASGANVLTF. CDR3 sequence (DNA): TGTGCCAGCAGTCCCCTCAGGGCCTCTGGGGCCAACGTCCTGACTTTC.